These 10 T cell receptor beta chains were all obtained from the same sample, sequenced in a study of blood T cell repertoires in COVID-19. Assay used: immunoSEQ multiplex PCR; TCRdb lists only in-frame clones, some missing. The sample comprises roughly 150,000 clones, around 73% of which are singletons, and approximately 11% rests with the top ten. The sample comprised peripheral blood. Receptors were obtained from a man between 60 and 70 years old who had recovered from COVID-19.

This clone was seen more than once but under ten times. This chain joins TRBV27 and TRBJ1-2; D remains ambiguous. The V gene's germline CDR1 is MNHEY and CDR2 SMNVEV (reference sequence). Trimming removed 6 bases from V and 4 bases from J, with 12 bases in between. The CDR3 length is 13 residues. This CDR3 is CASRFDGGYGYTF. For the CDR3, the DNA is TGTGCCAGCAGATTTGACGGCGGCTATGGCTACACCTTC.

The sample holds a few counts of this clone. This rearrangement joins TRBV28 to TRBJ1-4, with 9 positions matching TRBD1. Germline V gives CDR1 MDHEN, CDR2 SYDVKM. The V gene end was trimmed by 5 bases and the J gene end by 7 bases; junction bases not matched to a gene: 11. The CDR3 has 16 amino acids. The CDR3 region is CASSPPGQGRGEKLFF. CDR3 coding DNA: TGTGCCAGCAGTCCACCTGGACAGGGGAGGGGTGAAAAACTGTTTTTT.

The rearrangement links TRBV24-1 to TRBJ2-2, with unresolved D. In germline, CDR1 is KGHDR, CDR2 SFDVKD. The CDR3 length is 15 residues. The germline V and J ends were trimmed by 3 bases and 1 base, with 8 bases remaining between them. For the CDR3, the DNA is TGTGCCACCAGTGATACGGCGGTGAACACCGGGGAGCTGTTTTTT. Encoded protein: CATSDTAVNTGELFF.

The rearrangement joins TRBV2 to TRBJ1-2; D unclear. Trimming shortened V by 6 bases and J by 4 bases, and 12 bases separated the two germline ends. Germline CDR1 reads SNHLY; CDR2 reads FYNNEI. The CDR3 covers 13 residues. CDR3 DNA sequence: TGTGCCAGCAGCGCCTTGAGCACCTATGGCTACACCTTC. It yields the protein CASSALSTYGYTF.

The table lists this clone with a few counts. The CDR3: CASNNGGGPGNTIYF. Here the CDR3 DNA reads TGTGCCAGCAACAACGGCGGGGGCCCTGGAAACACCATATATTTT. The chain links TRBV28 to TRBJ1-3; perhaps TRBD1 as D (6 bases). CDR1 MDHEN and CDR2 SYDVKM come from the germline V gene. The V end was cut by 7 bases, the J end by 2 bases, with 15 bases between. This CDR3 has 15 amino acids.

This sequence joins TRBV10-3 and TRBJ2-3, with 13 bases lining up with TRBD2. The CDR3 runs 16 residues. Trimming took 2 bases from V and 5 from J; bases not matched to a gene: 4. Germline V lookup: CDR1 ENHRY, CDR2 SYGVKD. CDR3 residues: CAISEVRLAGGDTQYF. The CDR3 nucleotides read TGTGCCATCAGTGAGGTACGACTAGCGGGGGGAGATACGCAGTATTTT.

This clone appeared once. The limits of the CDR3 on the DNA are not certain, so only TCRdb's listed CDR3 is given. The chain employs TRBV5-1 and TRBJ1-4; the D call TRBD1 from the table was never checked on the DNA. The CDR3 totals 17 residues, both ends included. Germline assignment: CDR1 SGHRS and CDR2 YFSETQ. The chain's CDR3 is CASSLGTALQLMKNCFF.

Only one count was recorded for this clone. This chain uses TRBV19 with TRBJ1-5, with a possible D match to TRBD1 (5 bases). From germline, CDR1 is LNHDA and CDR2 SQIVND (reference sequence). Trimming pared 2 bases from V and 5 bases from J, leaving 13 bases between. The CDR3 has 15 amino acids. CDR3 coding DNA: TGTGCCAGTAGTATACATGGCGGGGGAGATCAGCCCCAGCATTTT. Protein sequence: CASSIHGGGDQPQHF.

This rearrangement joins TRBV28 to TRBJ1-2; the D gene is possibly TRBD1 (5 bases). CDR3 length: 13 residues. Per the germline V gene, CDR1 is MDHEN and CDR2 is SYDVKM. V was cut by 1 base and J by 5 bases, with 8 bases left in between. This CDR3 reads CASSLSGWYGYTF. Here the CDR3 DNA reads TGTGCCAGCAGTTTATCAGGGTGGTATGGCTACACCTTC.

Ten or more counts support this clone. This rearrangement joins TRBV29-1 to TRBJ2-7, with 7 nucleotides matching TRBD2. The V and J ends lost 4 bases and 2 bases, in that order; junction bases with no gene match: 8. The CDR3 contains 14 residues. The germline CDR1 and CDR2 sequences are SQVTM and ANQGSEA. The CDR3 DNA is TGCAGCGTTGTGGGCGGGAGCGGGACCTACGAGCAGTACTTC. This gives the protein CSVVGGSGTYEQYF.